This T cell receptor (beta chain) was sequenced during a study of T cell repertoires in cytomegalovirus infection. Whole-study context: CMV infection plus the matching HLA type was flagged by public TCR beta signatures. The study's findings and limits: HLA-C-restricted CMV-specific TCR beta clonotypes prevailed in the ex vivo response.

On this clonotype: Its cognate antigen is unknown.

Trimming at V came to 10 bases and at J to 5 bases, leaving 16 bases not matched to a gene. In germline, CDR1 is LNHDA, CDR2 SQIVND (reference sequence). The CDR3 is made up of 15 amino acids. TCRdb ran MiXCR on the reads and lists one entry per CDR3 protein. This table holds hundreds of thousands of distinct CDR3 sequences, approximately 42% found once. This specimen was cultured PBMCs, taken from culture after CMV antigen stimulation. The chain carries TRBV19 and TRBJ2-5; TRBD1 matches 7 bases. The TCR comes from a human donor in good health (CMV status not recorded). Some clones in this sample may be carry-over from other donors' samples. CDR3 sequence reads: CATGRWDSTIETQYF. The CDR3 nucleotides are TGTGCCACCGGAAGATGGGACAGTACTATTGAGACCCAGTACTTC.